The 32 T cell receptor beta chains below were found in one sample sequenced in a study of shared clonotypes between healthy human individuals. Repertoires were generated with immunoSEQ multiplex PCR, while TCRdb's copy carries only in-frame clones and drops some. Among 700,000 or so clones listed, 72% were seen once. The source material was memory CD4+ T cells sorted from blood. As for subset: CD45RA-negative fraction. All receptors derive from a woman in her thirties in good health.

This clone is a singleton in its sample. The chain recombines TRBV27 with TRBJ2-5; 8 bases are shared with TRBD2. The trim removed 9 bases at V and 3 bases at J, leaving 6 bases unmatched. CDR1 is MNHEY, CDR2 SMNVEV, per germline (reference sequence). CDR3 length: 13 residues. The CDR3 DNA is TGTGCCAGTCTCCCAGCGGGAGAAGAGACCCAGTACTTC. The encoded protein is CASLPAGEETQYF.

V is TRBV27 and J is TRBJ2-4, with D perhaps TRBD2 (6 bases). This CDR3 is built from 17 residues. Germline values: CDR1 MNHEY, CDR2 SMNVEV (reference sequence). V lost 3 bases and J lost 0, with 15 bases in between. CDR3 bases: TGTGCCAGCAGTTTTCTACCCAGCGGGCTAGCCAAAAACATTCAGTACTTC. It is translated as CASSFLPSGLAKNIQYF.

As for this clone: The likely explanation is a read error, given a far larger clone one base away. The chain combines TRBV9 with TRBJ1-1; 7 nucleotides line up with TRBD1. Per the germline V gene, CDR1 is SGDLS and CDR2 is YYNGEE. The CDR3 runs to 14 residues. After removal of 2 bases from V and 1 base from J, the junction contained 2 bases not matched to a gene. CDR3 region: CASSVGQPNTEAFF. DNA of the CDR3: TGTGCCAGCAGCGTGGGACAGCCGAACACTGAAGCTTTCTTT.

A note on this clone: In the same sample, other DNA sequences code for this CDR3. The rearrangement joins TRBV11-2 to TRBJ2-7; the match to TRBD2 covers 8 bases. This CDR3 contains 11 residues. The germline CDR1 and CDR2 sequences are SGHAT and FQNNGV. Trimming cost V 5 bases and J 6 bases; bases outside gene matches: 0. The CDR3 DNA reads TGTGCCAGCAGCCGGGGGGGCGAGCAGTACTTC. Translation: CASSRGGEQYF.

The chain is built from TRBV7-8 and TRBJ1-2, with D tentatively TRBD1 (6 bases). The CDR3 totals 16 residues. Germline CDR1 reads SGHVS; CDR2 reads FQNEAQ. V shed 1 base and J shed 7 bases, with 19 bases lying between them. The CDR3 is CASSLDRRAGASGYTF. In DNA form, the CDR3 reads TGTGCCAGCAGCTTAGACCGGCGGGCGGGGGCGAGTGGCTACACCTTC.

This clone turned up a few times. This sample also contains other DNA sequences that code for the same CDR3. The rearrangement uses TRBV5-1 and TRBJ2-1; 9 nucleotides align to TRBD1. The V and J ends lost 2 bases and 1 base, in that order; junction bases with no gene match: 1. The CDR3 loop spans 15 amino acids. Germline assignment: CDR1 SGHRS and CDR2 YFSETQ. The CDR3 region has the DNA TGCGCCAGCAGCTTTGACAGGGGGTCCTACAATGAGCAGTTCTTC. This translates into CASSFDRGSYNEQFF.

V is TRBV6-1 and J is TRBJ1-1; possible D gene TRBD1, 6 bases. V lost 5 bases and J lost 2, with 12 bases in between. Germline V gene lookup returns CDR1 MNHNS and CDR2 SASEGT. The CDR3 totals 14 residues. Here the CDR3 reads CASSFRQENTEAFF. The DNA for the CDR3 is TGTGCCAGCAGTTTCCGACAGGAAAACACTGAAGCTTTCTTT.

V and J are TRBV28 and TRBJ1-5, with TRBD1 identical over 12 bases. Trimming at V came to 2 bases and at J to 3 bases, leaving 5 bases not matched to a gene. Germline V gives CDR1 MDHEN, CDR2 SYDVKM. The CDR3 has 17 amino acids. The CDR3: CASSLGTGGADNQPQHF. CDR3 DNA: TGTGCCAGCAGTTTAGGGACAGGGGGCGCAGACAATCAGCCCCAGCATTTT.

V gene TRBV27 combines with J gene TRBJ1-1; no definite D call. This CDR3 has 13 amino acids. Looked up from germline, CDR1 is MNHEY and CDR2 is SMNVEV (reference sequence). Trimming stripped 0 bases from V and 5 bases from J, with 7 bases between. This CDR3 is CASSLSTRTEAFF. Here the CDR3 DNA reads TGTGCCAGCAGTTTATCAACGAGGACTGAAGCTTTCTTT.

The V and J genes are TRBV28 and TRBJ1-2, with D possibly being TRBD1 (6 bases). The germline V and J ends were trimmed by 3 bases and 7 bases, with 15 bases remaining between them. CDR1 is MDHEN and CDR2 is SYDVKM in the germline V gene. This CDR3 is built from 14 residues. DNA of the CDR3: TGTGCCAGCAGTTTCGGCAGGGGAGGCTCTGGCTACACCTTC. The encoded protein is CASSFGRGGSGYTF.

The CDR3 is CASTLGGEVYEQYF. CDR3 sequence (DNA): TGTGCCAGCACCTTGGGGGGGGAAGTATACGAGCAGTACTTC. The J gene is TRBJ2-7, the V gene TRBV7-9, with 7 bases fitting TRBD2. The CDR3 has 14 residues. V lost 7 bases to trimming and J lost 4 bases; unmatched junction nucleotides: 10. Germline CDR1 and CDR2: SEHNR and FQNEAQ (reference sequence).

The V gene is TRBV19, the J gene TRBJ1-5; the D is unclear. V was clipped by 1 base and J by 1 base, with 8 bases between them. The germline CDR1 and CDR2 sequences are LNHDA and SQIVND (reference sequence). The length of the CDR3 is 15 residues. This CDR3 reads CASSIVVRSNQPQHF. The DNA for the CDR3 is TGTGCCAGTAGTATAGTGGTCAGGAGCAATCAGCCCCAGCATTTT.

This rearrangement joins TRBV11-1 to TRBJ1-2; D gene uncertain. The CDR3 covers 12 residues. The germline V gene has CDR1 SGHAT and CDR2 FQDESV (reference sequence). V lost 5 bases, J lost 5 bases, and 9 bases lay in between. The CDR3 region has the DNA TGTGCCAGCAGCCGCGGCAAATATGGCTACACCTTC. This gives the protein CASSRGKYGYTF.

The CDR3: CASSVGRGGTAETQYF. CDR3 nucleotides: TGTGCCAGCAGCGTAGGCAGGGGAGGAACGGCGGAGACCCAGTACTTC. The rearrangement links TRBV9 to TRBJ2-5; D is tentatively TRBD1 or TRBD2 (6 bases each). Germline CDR1 reads SGDLS; CDR2 reads YYNGEE. The ends were cut back, 0 bases at V and 5 bases at J, with 17 bases in the middle. The CDR3 totals 16 residues.

The chain joins TRBV9 to TRBJ1-3; D not resolved. Between the trimmed V and J ends, which lost 1 base and 4 bases, there was a span of 12 bases. Germline CDR1 is SGDLS and CDR2 is YYNGEE. CDR3 size: 15 residues. CDR3 sequence reads: CASSVLRGAGNTIYF. The DNA for the CDR3 is TGTGCCAGCAGCGTACTGCGGGGAGCAGGAAACACCATATATTTT.

This clone was seen a handful of times. The chain combines TRBV4-1 with TRBJ2-5; D call uncertain. Germline V gives CDR1 MGHRA, CDR2 YSYEKL. The CDR3 is 15 amino acids. Trimming took 0 bases from V and 4 from J, leaving 12 bases between them. Here the CDR3 DNA reads TGCGCCAGCAGCCAAGATAGAGGTAGCACAGAGACCCAGTACTTC. It encodes CASSQDRGSTETQYF.

This chain links TRBV28 with TRBJ2-3; the D is unclear. The V gene's germline CDR1 is MDHEN and CDR2 SYDVKM. This CDR3 has 13 amino acids. The ends were cut back, 6 bases at V and 1 base at J, with 8 bases in the middle. CDR3 residues: CASRSTGTDTQYF. The CDR3 nucleotides are TGTGCCAGCAGGTCCACAGGCACAGATACGCAGTATTTT.

The chain joins TRBV15 to TRBJ2-7; no clear D. The V end lost 0 bases, the J end lost 6 bases, and 12 bases lay between the germline ends. This CDR3 contains 14 residues. Germline V gene data show CDR1 as LNHNV and CDR2 as YYDKDF (reference sequence). The CDR3 bases are TGTGCCACCAGCAGAGACAGAGAGGTGTCCGAGCAGTACTTC. Its translation: CATSRDREVSEQYF.

This clone came up many times. This chain joins TRBV4-1 and TRBJ1-1; the D is unclear. CDR3 size: 15 residues. Looked up from germline, CDR1 is MGHRA and CDR2 is YSYEKL. V lost 0 bases and J lost 1, with 9 bases in between. This chain's CDR3 is CASSQEGFANTEAFF. The DNA of the CDR3 is TGCGCCAGCAGCCAAGAGGGATTTGCGAACACTGAAGCTTTCTTT.

This clone has just one count. The CDR3 DNA sequence: TGTGCCAGCTCACCGGGCCAGGGGGCGGAGCCCCAGCATTTT. Its translation: CASSPGQGAEPQHF. The chain joins TRBV18 to TRBJ1-5, with 8 bases that match TRBD1. Trimming cost V 3 bases and J 8 bases; bases outside gene matches: 6. Germline V gene data show CDR1 as KGHSH and CDR2 as LQKENI. The CDR3 consists of 14 residues.

This clone came up a few times. The gene calls are TRBV28 and TRBJ1-1, with 11 bases identical to TRBD1. The germline gives CDR1 MDHEN, CDR2 SYDVKM. The CDR3 length is 16 residues. V lost 2 bases, J lost 7 bases, and 9 bases stayed unmatched. CDR3: CASSLPTGQGAVEAFF. Here the CDR3 DNA reads TGTGCCAGCAGTTTACCCACCGGACAGGGGGCGGTTGAAGCTTTCTTT.

The genes are TRBV19 and TRBJ1-1; D call uncertain. The ends were cut back, 6 bases at V and 0 bases at J, with 17 bases in the middle. The germline CDR1 and CDR2 sequences are LNHDA and SQIVND (reference sequence). The CDR3 loop spans 16 amino acids. CDR3 DNA sequence: TGTGCCAGTAGCAAGGAACCGGGAGCAATGAACACTGAAGCTTTCTTT. This gives the protein CASSKEPGAMNTEAFF.

A few counts support this clone. This sequence joins TRBV10-1 and TRBJ2-7; either TRBD1 or TRBD2 may supply D (5 bases each). Germline V gives CDR1 WNHNN, CDR2 SYGVQD (reference sequence). With 2 bases removed from V and 5 bases from J, the gap between germline ends came to 13 bases. This CDR3 is built from 14 residues. In DNA, the CDR3 is TGCGCCAGCAGTGAGGGGGGAGTATCGCACGAGCAGTACTTC. Amino acid sequence: CASSEGGVSHEQYF.

This rearrangement joins TRBV7-2 to TRBJ2-7; the D is unclear. The CDR3 is made up of 13 amino acids. Looked up from germline, CDR1 is SGHTA and CDR2 is FQGNSA. V was pared by 4 bases and J by 5 bases, with 12 bases between. CDR3 in amino acids: CASSSFVVDEQYF. The CDR3 nucleotides read TGTGCCAGCAGCTCCTTTGTGGTAGACGAGCAGTACTTC.

This clone was recorded a few times. DNA of the CDR3: TGTGCCAGCAGCTGGAGAGGGACAGACCCTTCGATGCAGTACTTC. Protein sequence: CASSWRGTDPSMQYF. The chain uses TRBV7-2 and TRBJ2-7, with TRBD1 matching 7 bases. V shed 4 bases and J 9 bases; nucleotides not matched to a gene: 15. CDR3 length: 15 residues. Germline-derived CDR1 and CDR2 are SGHTA and FQGNSA. The full variable domain, in which reference TRBV7-2 and TRBJ2-7 provide the parts outside the CDR3, is GAGVSQSPSNKVTEKGKDVELRCDPISGHTALYWYRQSLGQGLEFLIYFQGNSAPDKSGLPSDRFSAERTGGSVSTLTIQRTQQEDSAVYLCASSWRGTDPSMQYFGPGTRLTVT.

V is TRBV9 and J is TRBJ2-2; no clear D. CDR1 is SGDLS, CDR2 YYNGEE, per germline. The CDR3 has 14 residues. With 0 bases removed from V and 6 bases from J, the gap between germline ends came to 9 bases. The CDR3 DNA reads as TGTGCCAGCAGCGTAGCAGTTGTAGCCGGGGAGCTGTTTTTT. Amino acid sequence: CASSVAVVAGELFF.

J is TRBJ2-7 and V is TRBV28; 7 bases match TRBD1. The trim removed 6 bases at V and 4 bases at J, leaving 12 bases unmatched. CDR3 length: 15 residues. Germline loops: CDR1 MDHEN, CDR2 SYDVKM. The CDR3 DNA reads as TGTGCCAGCAGATGGGGAACCGGACAGGCGTACGAGCAGTACTTC. The encoded protein is CASRWGTGQAYEQYF.

This clone was counted only a few times. The rearrangement uses TRBV18 and TRBJ1-1, with D perhaps matching TRBD1 (6 bases). This CDR3 comprises 13 residues. Trimming cost V 8 bases and J 1 base, with 11 bases left between them. In germline, CDR1 is KGHSH, CDR2 LQKENI. CDR3 in amino acids: CASREGENTEAFF. CDR3 coding DNA: TGTGCCAGCCGAGAGGGGGAGAACACTGAAGCTTTCTTT.

The CDR3 is CASTSGSQADTQYF. The CDR3 nucleotides are TGTGCCAGCACAAGCGGGAGTCAGGCAGATACGCAGTATTTT. The genes are TRBV28 and TRBJ2-3, with 8 bases fitting TRBD2. The V gene end was trimmed by 7 bases and the J gene end by 4 bases; junction bases not matched to a gene: 7. The CDR3 spans 14 residues. Germline V CDR1 and CDR2: MDHEN, SYDVKM.

This chain connects TRBV10-3 to TRBJ2-7; the match to TRBD2 covers 11 bases. There are 18 residues in the CDR3. The junction had 9 bases not matched to a gene; V was cut back by 0 bases and J by 2 bases. Germline V gives CDR1 ENHRY, CDR2 SYGVKD. CDR3 in amino acids: CAISESGPGTSGTYEQYF. The CDR3 DNA is TGTGCCATCAGTGAGTCGGGTCCCGGGACTAGCGGTACCTACGAGCAGTACTTC.

In its sample, this clone was seen once. The chain couples TRBV20-1 to TRBJ2-3; D may correspond to TRBD1 or TRBD2 (5 bases each). V was shortened by 5 bases and J by 6 bases, with 9 bases between the two germline ends. In germline, CDR1 is DFQATT, CDR2 SNEGSKA (reference sequence). The CDR3 length is 11 residues. This CDR3 is CSAPEGDTQYF. For the CDR3, the DNA is TGCAGTGCTCCTGAGGGGGATACGCAGTATTTT.

This clone has just one count. The rearrangement links TRBV2 to TRBJ2-5; 15 nucleotides align to TRBD2. This CDR3 has 16 amino acids. The trim removed 5 bases at V and 5 bases at J, leaving 6 bases unmatched. Germline V gene data show CDR1 as SNHLY and CDR2 as FYNNEI. The CDR3 loop is CASSSGLAGGGETQYF. The CDR3 DNA follows: TGTGCCAGCAGTTCGGGACTAGCGGGAGGTGGTGAGACCCAGTACTTC.